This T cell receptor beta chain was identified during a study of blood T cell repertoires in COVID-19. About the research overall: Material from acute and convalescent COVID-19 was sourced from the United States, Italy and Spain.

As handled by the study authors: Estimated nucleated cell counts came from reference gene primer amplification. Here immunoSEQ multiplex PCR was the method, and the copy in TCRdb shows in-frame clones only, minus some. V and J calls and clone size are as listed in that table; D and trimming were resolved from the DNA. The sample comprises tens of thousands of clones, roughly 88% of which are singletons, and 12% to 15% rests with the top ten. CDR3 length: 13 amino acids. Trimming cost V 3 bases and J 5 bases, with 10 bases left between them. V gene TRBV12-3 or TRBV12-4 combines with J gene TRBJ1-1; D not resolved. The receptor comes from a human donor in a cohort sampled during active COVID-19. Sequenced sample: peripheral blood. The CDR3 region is CASSLRVGTEAFF. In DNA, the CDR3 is TGTGCCAGCAGTTTGAGGGTTGGGACTGAAGCTTTCTTT.